The sequence of this T cell receptor beta chain was determined in a study of blood T cell repertoires in COVID-19. Study overall: T cells, B-cell-depleted T cells, or PBMCs supplied cDNA or gDNA.

In the original workflow: From reference gene primer amplification, estimates of nucleated cell counts were derived. Profiling relied on immunoSEQ multiplex PCR, and the TCRdb table lists in-frame clones only, not all of them. The V and J calls and the clone size are those of that table, but D and trimming were determined from the DNA. The sample gives 200,000 to 250,000 clones, 75% to 85% of which show up once; around 1.3% is in the top ten. Enrolment of Seattle patients took place during active infection, and they were followed longitudinally. With 6 bases clipped from V and 0 bases from J, the junction kept 4 bases outside the gene matches. CDR1 is KGHSH and CDR2 is LQKENI in the germline V gene. This CDR3 has 14 amino acids.

This TCR came from a woman aged 30 to 39 with COVID-19, enrolled during active disease. The chain links TRBV18 to TRBJ1-1; TRBD1 aligns across 7 bases. Sequences were obtained from peripheral blood. The CDR3 DNA reads TGTGCCAGCTCCTCGGACAGGTTGAACACTGAAGCTTTCTTT. Translating gives CASSSDRLNTEAFF.